Shown below are 30 T cell receptor beta chains from a single sample sequenced in a study of early T cells in non-severe SARS-CoV-2 infection. TCRdb recomputed calls from the 5' RACE reads with MiXCR, one row per CDR3 protein. Here the sample spans roughly 80,000 distinct CDR3 sequences, 15% being singletons. Sample: whole blood. These TCRs come from an adult who was a healthcare worker with PCR-confirmed SARS-CoV-2 infection or an uninfected control (not recorded which).

This clonotype was counted only a few times. The chain combines TRBV2 with TRBJ2-7, with D perhaps being TRBD1 or TRBD2 (5 bases each). The germline V gene encodes CDR1 SNHLY and CDR2 FYNNEI. The CDR3 extends over 15 amino acids. V was clipped by 6 bases and J by 0 bases, with 15 bases between them. The CDR3 sequence is CASRGRDAGSYEQYF. The CDR3 coding sequence is TGTGCCAGCAGGGGACGGGACGCTGGCTCCTACGAGCAGTACTTC.

This clonotype was detected only a few times. The chain employs TRBV29-1 and TRBJ2-7, with D perhaps matching TRBD1 or TRBD2 (5 bases each). The germline gives CDR1 SQVTM, CDR2 ANQGSEA. The CDR3 contains 13 residues. The V gene lost 4 bases and the J gene lost 5 bases, with 15 bases spanning the gap. The CDR3 loop reads CSVGWQGDDEQYF. CDR3 in DNA: TGCAGCGTTGGCTGGCAGGGAGACGACGAGCAGTACTTC.

V is TRBV3-1 and J is TRBJ2-2; D is perhaps TRBD1 (5 bases). Germline V CDR1 and CDR2: LGHDT, YNNKEL (reference sequence). Between the trimmed V and J ends, which lost 4 bases and 2 bases, there was a span of 8 bases. The CDR3 totals 14 residues. CDR3 DNA: TGTGCCAGCAGCCTGTGGACAAACACCGGGGAGCTGTTTTTT. Its protein is CASSLWTNTGELFF.

This chain joins TRBV29-1 and TRBJ1-2; no reliable D call. Trimming took off 8 bases at V and 2 bases at J, with 12 bases between the two ends. The CDR3 loop spans 12 amino acids. Looked up from germline, CDR1 is SQVTM and CDR2 is ANQGSEA. CDR3 protein: CSTLDTNYGYTF. The CDR3 nucleotides read TGCAGCACCCTAGACACGAACTATGGCTACACCTTC.

The chain is built from TRBV15 and TRBJ2-5, with D unresolved. The CDR3 loop spans 14 amino acids. Germline assignment: CDR1 LNHNV and CDR2 YYDKDF (reference sequence). Between the trimmed V and J ends, which lost 0 bases and 5 bases, there was a span of 10 bases. The CDR3 DNA reads TGTGCCACCAGCAGAGATAGCCGTGGGGAGACCCAGTACTTC. Protein product: CATSRDSRGETQYF.

This clonotype has ten or more counts. The V gene is TRBV5-4, the J gene TRBJ2-3; D is unclear. Trimming took off 2 bases at V and 9 bases at J, with 10 bases between the two ends. The CDR3 covers 12 residues. CDR1 and CDR2 from the germline V gene are SGHNT and YYREEE (reference sequence). The CDR3 sequence is CASSFGVTTQYF. The CDR3 DNA is TGTGCCAGCAGCTTTGGGGTCACGACGCAGTATTTT.

The rearrangement joins TRBV7-2 to TRBJ2-7; perhaps TRBD2 as D (5 bases). CDR1 is SGHTA and CDR2 is FQGNSA in the germline V gene. Trimming shortened V by 5 bases and J by 4 bases, and 15 bases separated the two germline ends. The CDR3 spans 14 residues. This CDR3 reads CASSLRDSAYEQYF. The CDR3 bases are TGTGCCAGCAGCCTACGTGATAGCGCTTACGAGCAGTACTTC.

The V call is TRBV7-3, the J call TRBJ2-1; 9 nucleotides line up with TRBD2. V was pared by 0 bases and J by 4 bases, with 4 bases of the junction left unmatched. Germline assignment: CDR1 SGHTA and CDR2 FQGTGA. The CDR3 consists of 16 residues. The CDR3 reads CASSLTPSGEYNEQFF. Written as DNA, the CDR3 is TGTGCCAGCAGCTTAACCCCTAGCGGGGAGTACAATGAGCAGTTCTTC.

This clonotype appeared a few times. This chain uses TRBV20-1 with TRBJ2-1; TRBD2 matches 14 bases. Germline-derived CDR1 and CDR2 are DFQATT and SNEGSKA (reference sequence). Germline trimming cut 7 bases from V and 7 bases from J; bases unmatched to any gene: 6. This CDR3 comprises 14 residues. The chain's CDR3 is CSDPTSGRGNEQFF. CDR3 DNA sequence: TGCAGTGACCCGACTAGCGGGAGGGGAAATGAGCAGTTCTTC.

The chain recombines TRBV3-1 with TRBJ1-5; 9 bases match TRBD1. Germline trimming cut 0 bases from V and 5 bases from J; bases unmatched to any gene: 8. This CDR3 region has 17 residues. In germline, CDR1 is LGHDT, CDR2 YNNKEL (reference sequence). The CDR3 protein is CASSQDPPGQGYQPQHF. DNA for the CDR3: TGTGCCAGCAGCCAAGATCCTCCGGGACAGGGATATCAGCCCCAGCATTTT.

There are a few counts of this clonotype. The rearrangement uses TRBV7-3 and TRBJ2-5, with D tentatively TRBD1 or TRBD2 (5 bases each). The V end lost 5 bases, the J end lost 4 bases, and 17 bases lay between the germline ends. The CDR3 length is 15 residues. Per the germline V gene, CDR1 is SGHTA and CDR2 is FQGTGA. CDR3 in amino acids: CASSQNPGPGETQYF. In nucleotides, the CDR3 is TGTGCCAGCAGCCAAAACCCGGGACCCGGAGAGACCCAGTACTTC.

The rearrangement uses TRBV20-1 and TRBJ1-4; weak D call: TRBD1 (5 bases). The CDR3 covers 14 residues. V lost 0 bases, J lost 6 bases, and 11 bases lay in between. Germline values: CDR1 DFQATT, CDR2 SNEGSKA (reference sequence). The CDR3 here is CSARDPGRDEKLFF. For the CDR3, the DNA is TGCAGTGCTAGAGATCCAGGGCGGGATGAAAAACTGTTTTTT.

This clonotype was detected a few times. The rearrangement links TRBV9 to TRBJ2-5; D may match TRBD1 or TRBD2 (6 bases each). The CDR3 totals 14 residues. Trimming took off 4 bases at V and 5 bases at J, with 15 bases between the two ends. Germline loops: CDR1 SGDLS, CDR2 YYNGEE. Here the CDR3 reads CASSSFGGRETQYF. CDR3 DNA: TGTGCCAGCAGCTCCTTCGGGGGCCGCGAGACCCAGTACTTC. Drawing the rest from reference TRBV9 and TRBJ2-5, the complete variable domain is DSGVTQTPKHLITATGQRVTLRCSPRSGDLSVYWYQQSLDQGLQFLIQYYNGEERAKGNILERFSAQQFPDLHSELNLSSLELGDSALYFCASSSFGGRETQYFGPGTRLLVL.

This clonotype has only a few counts. The chain joins TRBV5-1 to TRBJ2-1; tentatively, D is TRBD1 (6 bases). Trimming removed 4 bases at V and 6 bases at J, with 17 bases between. CDR3 length: 15 amino acids. Germline assignment: CDR1 SGHRS and CDR2 YFSETQ. CDR3 amino acids: CASSVVGTSINEQFF. The CDR3 nucleotides read TGCGCCAGCAGCGTGGTCGGGACATCTATCAATGAGCAGTTCTTC.

The V call is TRBV2, the J call TRBJ2-7; D uncertain. Trimming took off 8 bases at V and 4 bases at J, with 15 bases between the two ends. The CDR3 loop spans 13 amino acids. Germline V gives CDR1 SNHLY, CDR2 FYNNEI. CDR3 sequence (DNA): TGTGCCAGCGGGATAATGATATCATACGAGCAGTACTTC. This gives the protein CASGIMISYEQYF.

V usage is TRBV6-2 or TRBV6-3 and J usage is TRBJ2-7; D ambiguous. This CDR3 region has 12 residues. CDR1 and CDR2 from the germline V gene are MNHEY and SVGEGT. V was clipped by 6 bases and J by 2 bases, with 8 bases between them. CDR3 sequence (DNA): TGTGCCAGCAGCTACGGAACCTACGAGCAGTACTTC. Protein product: CASSYGTYEQYF.

The J gene is TRBJ2-3, the V gene TRBV12-3 or TRBV12-4; TRBD1 or TRBD2 may be the D gene (7 bases each). The CDR3 contains 15 residues. Trimming took 5 bases from V and 6 from J, leaving 18 bases between them. Here the CDR3 reads CASSRRGGVMDTQYF. The CDR3 DNA sequence: TGTGCCAGCAGTCGCAGGGGGGGTGTAATGGATACGCAGTATTTT.

The sample holds many counts of this clonotype. The gene calls are TRBV9 and TRBJ2-5, with TRBD2 identical over 9 bases. Germline V lookup: CDR1 SGDLS, CDR2 YYNGEE. This CDR3 has 15 residues. With 2 bases clipped from V and 2 bases from J, the junction kept 4 bases outside the gene matches. The CDR3 DNA follows: TGTGCCAGCAGCGTCTCACTAGCGGGTCAAGAGACCCAGTACTTC. Its translation is CASSVSLAGQETQYF.

This clonotype has a handful of counts. The chain links TRBV11-1 to TRBJ1-1; possible D gene TRBD1, 5 bases. The CDR3 totals 15 residues. Trimming removed 1 base at V and 4 bases at J, with 13 bases between. Germline-derived CDR1 and CDR2 are SGHAT and FQDESV (reference sequence). This CDR3 reads CASSLVPTRATEAFF. In nucleotides, the CDR3 is TGTGCCAGCAGCTTAGTTCCCACCAGGGCCACTGAAGCTTTCTTT.

This clonotype was recorded many times. V and J are TRBV6-1 and TRBJ2-3; D could derive from TRBD1 or TRBD2 (6 bases each). The CDR3 has 16 amino acids. V lost 4 bases and J lost 4, with 18 bases in between. CDR1 and CDR2 (germline): MNHNS, SASEGT. In DNA form, the CDR3 reads TGTGCCAGCAGTGTGACCTTAGCGAGGGGGGCAGATACGCAGTATTTT. Protein: CASSVTLARGADTQYF.

This clonotype was counted at least ten times. In DNA form, the CDR3 reads TGTGCCAGCAGCCCCGGACTAGCGGGAGTGGCAGATACGCAGTATTTT. This sequence encodes CASSPGLAGVADTQYF. The chain has TRBV7-9 and TRBJ2-3; 13 bases map to TRBD2. V shed 5 bases, J shed 4 bases, and the junction held 6 bases outside the gene matches. Germline CDR1 reads SEHNR; CDR2 reads FQNEAQ (reference sequence). This CDR3 has 16 residues.

A few counts support this clonotype. V is TRBV6-5 and J is TRBJ1-1, with a tentative D call TRBD1 (6 bases). The germline CDR1 and CDR2 sequences are MNHEY and SVGAGI. The CDR3 length is 14 residues. V was cut by 5 bases and J by 7 bases, with 17 bases left in between. This CDR3 reads CASSRNRAKDEAFF. In DNA form, the CDR3 reads TGTGCCAGCAGTAGAAACAGGGCAAAGGATGAAGCTTTCTTT.

The rearrangement joins TRBV7-2 to TRBJ2-1; weak D call: TRBD2 (5 bases). The CDR3 extends over 14 amino acids. CDR1 and CDR2 (germline): SGHTA, FQGNSA. V lost 6 bases and J lost 5, with 14 bases in between. The CDR3 reads CASSPGSSDNEQFF. CDR3 bases: TGTGCCAGCAGTCCCGGCAGTAGCGACAATGAGCAGTTCTTC.

This clonotype was seen only a few times. This chain joins TRBV11-2 and TRBJ2-7; D remains unclear. The germline V gene has CDR1 SGHAT and CDR2 FQNNGV. This CDR3 region has 12 residues. V shed 5 bases and J shed 5 bases, with 10 bases lying between them. The CDR3 coding sequence is TGTGCCAGCAGCCCCCCCGGCCACGAGCAGTACTTC. Its protein product is CASSPPGHEQYF.

The V call is TRBV18, the J call TRBJ2-5; TRBD1 agrees at 12 bases. Germline CDR1 KGHSH, CDR2 LQKENI. The CDR3 sequence is 17 residues long. The V segment lost 2 bases and the J segment 5 bases; nucleotides outside the gene matches: 9. CDR3 nucleotides: TGTGCCAGCTCACCAGCCGAGGGGACAGGGGGCTTGGAGACCCAGTACTTC. It translates to CASSPAEGTGGLETQYF. The complete variable domain, with remaining parts taken from reference TRBV18 and TRBJ2-5, reads NAGVMQNPRHLVRRRGQEARLRCSPMKGHSHVYWYRQLPEEGLKFMVYLQKENIIDESGMPKERFSAEFPKEGPSILRIQQVVRGDSAAYFCASSPAEGTGGLETQYFGPGTRLLVL.

In this sample, this clonotype turned up a few times. V usage is TRBV9 and J usage is TRBJ1-5; D remains ambiguous. The V gene lost 3 bases and the J gene lost 4 bases, with 8 bases spanning the gap. The CDR3 is 13 residues long. Germline V gives CDR1 SGDLS, CDR2 YYNGEE. CDR3 loop: CASSETENQPQHF. In nucleotides, the CDR3 is TGTGCCAGCAGCGAGACCGAGAATCAGCCCCAGCATTTT.

This clonotype was picked up a small number of times. The V gene is TRBV4-2, the J gene TRBJ2-1; TRBD2 matches at 13 bases. CDR3 length: 16 residues. The germline V gene encodes CDR1 LGHNA and CDR2 YNFKEQ. V was pared by 3 bases and J by 2 bases, with 1 base of the junction left unmatched. The DNA of the CDR3 is TGTGCCAGCAGCCACGGACTAGCGGGAGCCTACAATGAGCAGTTCTTC. The encoded protein is CASSHGLAGAYNEQFF.

The chain combines TRBV3-1 with TRBJ1-1; no firm D call. V was cut by 8 bases and J by 5 bases, with 12 bases left in between. Per germline, CDR1 LGHDT and CDR2 YNNKEL (reference sequence). The CDR3 contains 12 residues. CDR3 in amino acids: CASAQEGTEAFF. The CDR3, as DNA: TGTGCCAGCGCCCAAGAGGGTACTGAAGCTTTCTTT.

The rearrangement links TRBV7-2 to TRBJ2-3; D perhaps matches TRBD1 (5 bases). This CDR3 region has 14 residues. The V end was cut by 8 bases, the J end by 2 bases, with 14 bases between. Germline V lookup: CDR1 SGHTA, CDR2 FQGNSA. CDR3 sequence: CASLDSGPTDTQYF. CDR3 DNA sequence: TGTGCCAGCCTAGATTCAGGGCCCACAGATACGCAGTATTTT. Full variable domain (missing parts from reference TRBV7-2 and TRBJ2-3): GAGVSQSPSNKVTEKGKDVELRCDPISGHTALYWYRQSLGQGLEFLIYFQGNSAPDKSGLPSDRFSAERTGGSVSTLTIQRTQQEDSAVYLCASLDSGPTDTQYFGPGTRLTVL.

This clonotype was observed a handful of times. The chain employs TRBV11-2 and TRBJ2-1; 11 bases align to TRBD2. V lost 2 bases, J lost 8 bases, and 2 bases stayed unmatched. The CDR3 has 14 residues. Germline V gene lookup returns CDR1 SGHAT and CDR2 FQNNGV. The CDR3 reads CASSLTSGGDEQFF. CDR3 nucleotide sequence: TGTGCCAGCAGCTTAACTAGCGGGGGCGATGAGCAGTTCTTC.